This TCR beta chain was recovered during a study of T cell clonality in common variable immunodeficiency. This clone was seen ten or more times. Its antigen is unidentified. Read coverage stops 3 residues before the CDR3 terminus; the germline J gene supplies the remainder. Study outcomes and limitations: CVID patient heterogeneity limited repertoire-clinical complication correlations. Shared TCRbeta clones were fewer between CVID subjects than controls.

Losses at the gene ends were 5 bases for V and 3 bases for J; bases not matched to a gene: 12. Germline CDR1 and CDR2: DFQATT and SNEGSKA (reference sequence). This CDR3 has 15 residues. Some clones are missing from TCRdb's copy, which holds only in-frame ones; the method was immunoSEQ multiplex PCR. Singletons are absent from the sample, which has over 40,000 clones. The sequencing input was peripheral blood mononuclear cells. The receptor comes from a person between 18 and 69 years old in good health. The V and J genes are TRBV20-1 and TRBJ1-1, with 7 positions matching TRBD1. The CDR3 sequence is CSAVTTGTFHTEAFF. CDR3 DNA, as far as it was read: TGCAGTGCTGTTACGACAGGGACCTTCCACACTGAA.